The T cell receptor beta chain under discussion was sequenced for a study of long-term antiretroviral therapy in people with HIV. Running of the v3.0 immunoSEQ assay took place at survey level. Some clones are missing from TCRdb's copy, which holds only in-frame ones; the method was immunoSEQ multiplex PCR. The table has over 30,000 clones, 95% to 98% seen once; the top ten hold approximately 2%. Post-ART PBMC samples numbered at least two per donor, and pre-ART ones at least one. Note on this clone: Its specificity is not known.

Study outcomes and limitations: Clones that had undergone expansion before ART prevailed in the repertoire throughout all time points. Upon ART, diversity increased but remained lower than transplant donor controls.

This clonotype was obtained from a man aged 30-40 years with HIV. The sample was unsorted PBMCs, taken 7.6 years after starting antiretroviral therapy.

The chain's CDR3 is CASSPMRAHTDTQYF. The CDR3 nucleotides read TGTGCCAGCAGCCCCATGCGGGCTCACACAGATACGCAGTATTTT. The chain employs TRBV7-6 and TRBJ2-3, with D perhaps matching TRBD2 (5 bases). The V end lost 5 bases, the J end lost 2 bases, and 14 bases lay between the germline ends. The CDR3 has 15 residues. Germline lookup yields CDR1 SGHVS and CDR2 FNYEAQ.